The rows below give T cell receptor beta chains drawn from one sample of a study of cytomegalovirus exposure and HLA in healthy donors. Some clones are missing from TCRdb's copy, which holds only in-frame ones; the method was immunoSEQ multiplex PCR. Among 140,000 or so clones listed, approximately 92% were seen once. Material for sequencing was PBMCs. Source of these receptors: a woman aged 18-29 years in good health and CMV-seropositive. Each CDR3 is given with its conserved first and last residue. The D gene is left open where the match is weak. Some rows have no size entry. The others give once, few or many, or a class for an expanded clone.

J gene,clone size,D gene,V gene,CDR3 protein,CDR3 DNA
TRBJ2-4,-,TRBD2,TRBV6-5,CASSPPWGGGNIQYF,TGTGCCAGCAGCCCACCTTGGGGCGGGGGTAACATTCAGTACTTC
TRBJ1-2,-,TRBD1,TRBV7-9,CASSFGTGNGYTF,TGTGCCAGCAGCTTCGGGACAGGGAATGGCTACACCTTC
TRBJ2-2,-,-,TRBV4-1,CASSQAGKTYTGELFF,TGCGCCAGCAGCCAAGCGGGGAAAACCTACACCGGGGAGCTGTTTTTT
TRBJ1-5,-,-,TRBV27,CASSWAGGSNQPQHF,TGTGCCAGCAGTTGGGCCGGGGGTAGCAATCAGCCCCAGCATTTT
TRBJ1-2,-,TRBD1,TRBV19,CASSIPDRGGFHGGYTF,TGTGCCAGTAGTATCCCGGACAGGGGGGGATTTCACGGTGGCTACACCTTC
TRBJ1-2,-,TRBD1,TRBV4-2,CASSPGTASNYGYTF,TGTGCCAGCAGCCCGGGGACAGCCTCTAACTATGGCTACACCTTC
TRBJ2-3,-,TRBD1,TRBV10-3,CAISDRDTDTQYF,TGTGCCATCAGCGACAGGGACACAGATACGCAGTATTTT
TRBJ2-7,-,TRBD2,TRBV18,CASSRPSAGGDEQYF,TGTGCCAGCTCACGCCCTTCGGCGGGGGGGGATGAGCAGTACTTC
TRBJ2-1,-,TRBD2,TRBV9,CASSVSSAGGRTNEQFF,TGTGCCAGCAGCGTATCCAGTGCGGGGGGCCGAACGAATGAGCAGTTCTTC
TRBJ2-3,-,-,TRBV19,CASSPRRQVWTDTQYF,TGTGCCAGTAGTCCCCGGAGACAGGTCTGGACAGATACGCAGTATTTT
TRBJ1-2,-,-,TRBV7-9,CASSLATANYGYTF,TGTGCCAGCAGCTTGGCAACAGCTAACTATGGCTACACCTTC
TRBJ1-2,once,-,TRBV15,CATSRDKVHRVEGYTF,TGTGCCACCAGCAGAGATAAGGTCCACAGGGTTGAGGGCTACACCTTC
TRBJ1-2,-,-,TRBV2,CASTRDKYSYGYTF,TGTGCCAGCACCAGGGACAAGTACTCCTATGGCTACACCTTC
TRBJ1-2,few,TRBD1,TRBV2,CASREIDDRAIYGYTF,TGTGCCAGCAGGGAGATTGATGACAGGGCGATCTATGGCTACACCTTC
TRBJ1-6,once,-,TRBV11-2,CASSSRGGPYNSPLHF,TGTGCCAGCAGCTCCCGAGGGGGACCCTATAATTCACCCCTCCACTTT
TRBJ2-7,-,-,TRBV18,CASSPFGWGQAVYEQYF,TGTGCCAGCTCACCATTCGGTTGGGGTCAAGCGGTCTACGAGCAGTACTTC
TRBJ2-7,-,-,TRBV7-9,CASSLVTRSYEQYF,TGTGCCAGCAGCTTAGTCACTCGCTCCTACGAGCAGTACTTC
TRBJ2-5,-,TRBD2,TRBV5-4,CASSAGLAGGGETQYF,TGTGCCAGCAGCGCCGGACTAGCGGGGGGAGGGGAGACCCAGTACTTC
TRBJ2-5,-,TRBD2,TRBV7-9,CASSPRLAGVKETQYF,TGTGCCAGCAGCCCCCGACTAGCGGGGGTCAAAGAGACCCAGTACTTC
TRBJ2-1,-,-,TRBV7-9,CASSFISEQFF,TGTGCCAGCAGCTTCATCAGTGAGCAGTTCTTC
TRBJ2-5,-,-,TRBV2,CASTGHLIKAQYF,TGTGCCAGCACGGGACACCTCATTAAGGCCCAGTACTTC
TRBJ1-6,-,TRBD1,TRBV6-5,CASSSTTGDSPLHF,TGTGCCAGCAGCTCAACTACAGGGGATTCACCCCTCCACTTT
TRBJ1-5,-,TRBD1,TRBV15,CATSRDWAGGLTSNQPQHF,TGTGCCACCAGCAGAGATTGGGCAGGGGGCCTTACTAGCAATCAGCCCCAGCATTTT
TRBJ2-7,-,-,TRBV6-5,CASTPGRGGYEQYF,TGTGCCAGCACCCCGGGCAGGGGCGGCTACGAGCAGTACTTC
TRBJ1-3,-,-,TRBV9,CASSEHGTTGNTIYF,TGTGCCAGCAGCGAACACGGGACTACTGGAAACACCATATATTTT
TRBJ2-3,-,-,TRBV5-1,CASSLGGLTDTQYF,TGCGCCAGCAGCTTGGGGGGGCTCACAGATACGCAGTATTTT
TRBJ2-1,-,TRBD2,TRBV7-9,CASSLTGWTSGYNEQFF,TGTGCCAGCAGCTTGACGGGGTGGACTAGCGGTTACAATGAGCAGTTCTTC
TRBJ2-7,-,TRBD1,TRBV5-4,CASSLRGQLSSYEQYF,TGTGCCAGCAGCTTGCGGGGACAGTTGAGCTCCTACGAGCAGTACTTC
TRBJ1-2,-,-,TRBV11-2,CASSLDYRDLGITF,TGTGCCAGCAGCTTAGATTACAGGGACCTCGGCATCACCTTC
TRBJ2-7,-,TRBD1,TRBV5-1,CASSLWWTGSSYEQYF,TGCGCCAGCAGCCTGTGGTGGACAGGGAGCTCCTACGAGCAGTACTTC
TRBJ1-1,-,TRBD1,TRBV5-1,CASSLAIQGNTEAFF,TGCGCCAGCAGCTTGGCCATACAGGGGAATACTGAAGCTTTCTTT
TRBJ1-2,-,TRBD1,TRBV28,CASSKLRGQGDPGYTF,TGTGCCAGCAGCAAACTACGGGGACAGGGGGATCCTGGCTACACCTTC
TRBJ2-1,-,TRBD2,TRBV5-8,CASSFGISSGVFWDEQFF,TGTGCCAGCAGCTTCGGTATCTCTAGCGGGGTCTTCTGGGATGAGCAGTTCTTC
TRBJ1-1,-,-,TRBV6-1,CASSAKLRVEAFF,TGTGCCAGCAGTGCCAAACTACGGGTGGAAGCTTTCTTT
TRBJ2-1,-,TRBD2,TRBV5-1,CASSLSSGLRNEQFF,TGCGCCAGCAGCTTATCTAGCGGGCTTAGGAATGAGCAGTTCTTC
TRBJ1-6,-,-,TRBV4-1,CASSSLTRERPQSSSYNSPLHF,TGCGCCAGCAGCTCACTAACTCGAGAACGCCCCCAATCCAGCTCCTATAATTCACCCCTCCACTTT
TRBJ1-5,-,-,TRBV28,CASSSSGNQPQHF,TGTGCCAGCAGTTCCTCAGGGAATCAGCCCCAGCATTTT
TRBJ2-2,-,TRBD1,TRBV19,CASSIGQANTGELFF,TGTGCCAGTAGTATCGGACAGGCGAACACCGGGGAGCTGTTTTTT
TRBJ1-4,-,-,TRBV5-4,CASSSKQGGVEKLFF,TGTGCCAGCAGCTCCAAACAGGGTGGGGTTGAAAAACTGTTTTTT
TRBJ1-2,-,TRBD1,TRBV19,CASSPDRANYGYTF,TGTGCCAGTAGTCCGGACAGGGCTAACTATGGCTACACCTTC
TRBJ1-1,-,TRBD1,TRBV7-9,CASSWDRIVNTEAFF,TGTGCCAGCAGCTGGGACAGGATAGTGAACACTGAAGCTTTCTTT
TRBJ1-5,-,-,TRBV5-1,CASSSTGAQPQHF,TGCGCCAGCAGCTCAACAGGCGCTCAGCCCCAGCATTTT
TRBJ2-7,-,-,TRBV2,CASTPAPDWTYEQYF,TGTGCCAGCACTCCCGCTCCCGACTGGACCTACGAGCAGTACTTC
TRBJ1-1,-,-,TRBV28,CASSYMVFEAFF,TGTGCCAGCAGTTACATGGTCTTTGAAGCTTTCTTT
TRBJ2-1,-,TRBD1,TRBV5-4,CASSFPGQGKYNEQFF,TGTGCCAGCAGCTTCCCGGGACAGGGTAAATACAATGAGCAGTTCTTC
TRBJ2-5,-,-,TRBV2,CASTLGTAPRETQYF,TGTGCCAGCACCCTTGGGACTGCCCCGAGGGAGACCCAGTACTTC
TRBJ2-7,-,-,TRBV2,CAGSPNYAYEQYF,TGTGCCGGCAGTCCTAACTACGCCTACGAGCAGTACTTC
TRBJ2-5,few,TRBD2,TRBV10-1,CASSGLAGGPSVGETQYF,TGCGCCAGTTCGGGACTAGCGGGGGGGCCGTCGGTTGGAGAGACCCAGTACTTC
TRBJ2-7,once,TRBD1,TRBV19,CASSIDRGNYEQYF,TGTGCCAGTAGTATTGACAGGGGGAACTACGAGCAGTACTTC
TRBJ2-7,-,TRBD2,TRBV5-6,CASSGTAGGYYEQYF,TGTGCCAGCAGCGGGACAGCGGGGGGATACTACGAGCAGTACTTC
TRBJ1-2,-,-,TRBV7-2,CASSSTANYGYTF,TGTGCCAGCTCGAGTACAGCTAACTATGGCTACACCTTC
TRBJ1-6,-,TRBD1,TRBV4-3,CASSQEGGTGDFGSYNSPLHF,TGCGCCAGCAGCCAAGAAGGTGGGACAGGGGATTTCGGGTCCTATAATTCACCCCTCCACTTT
TRBJ2-1,-,TRBD2,TRBV5-1,CASKTSGGAQEQFF,TGCGCCAGCAAGACTAGCGGGGGGGCCCAGGAGCAGTTCTTC
TRBJ1-2,-,-,TRBV27,CASSPAGPYGYTF,TGTGCCAGCAGTCCAGCGGGGCCCTATGGCTACACCTTC
TRBJ2-5,-,-,TRBV21-1,CASSTKDRGQETQYF,TGTGCCAGCAGCACCAAAGACAGGGGTCAAGAGACCCAGTACTTC
TRBJ1-1,-,-,TRBV4-3,CASSQDSFTGYTEAFF,TGCGCCAGCAGCCAAGATTCTTTTACGGGGTACACTGAAGCTTTCTTT
TRBJ2-7,-,TRBD1,TRBV6-5,CASSDRDTYYEQYF,TGTGCCAGCAGTGACAGGGACACGTACTACGAGCAGTACTTC